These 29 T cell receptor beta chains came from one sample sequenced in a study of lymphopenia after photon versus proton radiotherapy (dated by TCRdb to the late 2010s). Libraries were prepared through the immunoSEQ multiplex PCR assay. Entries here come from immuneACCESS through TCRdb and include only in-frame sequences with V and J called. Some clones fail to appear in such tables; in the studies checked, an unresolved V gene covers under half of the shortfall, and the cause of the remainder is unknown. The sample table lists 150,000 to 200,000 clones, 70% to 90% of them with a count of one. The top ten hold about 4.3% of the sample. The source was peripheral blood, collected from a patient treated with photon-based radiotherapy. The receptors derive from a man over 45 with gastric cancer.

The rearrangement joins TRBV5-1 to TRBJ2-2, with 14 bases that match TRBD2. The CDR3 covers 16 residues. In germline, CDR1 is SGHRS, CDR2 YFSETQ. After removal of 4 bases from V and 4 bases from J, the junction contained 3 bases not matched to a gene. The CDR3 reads CASSGGLAGATGELFF. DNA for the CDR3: TGCGCCAGCAGCGGGGGACTAGCGGGAGCCACCGGGGAGCTGTTTTTT.

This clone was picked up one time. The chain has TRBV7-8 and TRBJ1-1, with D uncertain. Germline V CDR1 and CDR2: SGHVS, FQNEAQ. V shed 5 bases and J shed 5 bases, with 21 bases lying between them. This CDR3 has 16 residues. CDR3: CASSPHRPSMGTEAFF. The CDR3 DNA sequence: TGTGCCAGCAGCCCTCACAGACCTAGTATGGGGACTGAAGCTTTCTTT.

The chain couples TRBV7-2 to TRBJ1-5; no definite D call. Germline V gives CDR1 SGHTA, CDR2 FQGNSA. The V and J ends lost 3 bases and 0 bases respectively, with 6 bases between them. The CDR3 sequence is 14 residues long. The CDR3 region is CASSLGHSNQPQHF. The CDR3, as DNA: TGTGCCAGCAGCTTGGGTCATAGCAATCAGCCCCAGCATTTT.

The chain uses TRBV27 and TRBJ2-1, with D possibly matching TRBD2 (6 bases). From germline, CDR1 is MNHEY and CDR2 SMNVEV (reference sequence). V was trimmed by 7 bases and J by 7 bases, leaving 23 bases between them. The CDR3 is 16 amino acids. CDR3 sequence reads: CASKGVAETGRNEQFF. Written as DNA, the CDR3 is TGTGCCAGCAAGGGAGTAGCGGAGACCGGGCGTAATGAGCAGTTCTTC.

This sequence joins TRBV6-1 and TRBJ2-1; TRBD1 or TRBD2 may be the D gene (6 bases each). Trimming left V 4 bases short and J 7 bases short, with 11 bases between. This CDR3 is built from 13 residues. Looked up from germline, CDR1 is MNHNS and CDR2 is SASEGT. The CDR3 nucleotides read TGTGCCAGCAGTGGGGGGGCGGTGAATGAGCAGTTCTTC. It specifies CASSGGAVNEQFF.

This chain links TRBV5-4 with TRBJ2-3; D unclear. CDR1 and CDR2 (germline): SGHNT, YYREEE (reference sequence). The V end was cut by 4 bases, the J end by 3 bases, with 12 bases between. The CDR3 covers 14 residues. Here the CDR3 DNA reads TGTGCCAGCAGCGACTTTGGGCTAACAGATACGCAGTATTTT. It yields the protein CASSDFGLTDTQYF.

CDR3 bases: TGTGCCAGCAGTGTCTCCGCCTATGGCTACACCTTC. It codes for CASSVSAYGYTF. The V gene is TRBV25-1, the J gene TRBJ1-2; D unclear. The CDR3 has 12 amino acids. Germline CDR1 reads MGHDK; CDR2 reads SYGVNS. Deletions cut 4 bases from V and 4 bases from J, with 7 bases between.

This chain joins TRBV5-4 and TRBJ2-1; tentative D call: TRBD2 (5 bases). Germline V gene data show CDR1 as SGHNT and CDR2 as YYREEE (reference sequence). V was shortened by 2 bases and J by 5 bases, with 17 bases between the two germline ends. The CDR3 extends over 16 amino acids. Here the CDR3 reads CASSFLGSARDNEQFF. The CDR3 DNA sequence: TGTGCCAGCAGCTTCTTGGGTAGCGCGAGAGACAATGAGCAGTTCTTC.

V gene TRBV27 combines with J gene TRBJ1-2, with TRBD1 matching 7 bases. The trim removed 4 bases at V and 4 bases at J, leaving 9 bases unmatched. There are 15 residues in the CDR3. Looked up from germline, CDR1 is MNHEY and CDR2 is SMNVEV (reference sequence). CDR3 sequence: CASSSRQGAFYGYTF. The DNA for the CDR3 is TGTGCCAGCAGTTCCCGACAGGGAGCTTTCTATGGCTACACCTTC.

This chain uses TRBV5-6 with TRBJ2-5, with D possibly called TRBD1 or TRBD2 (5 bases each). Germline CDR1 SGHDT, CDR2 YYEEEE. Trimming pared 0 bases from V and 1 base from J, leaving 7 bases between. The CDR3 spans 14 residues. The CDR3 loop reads CASSLEGTQETQYF. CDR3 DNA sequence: TGTGCCAGCAGCTTGGAGGGGACCCAAGAGACCCAGTACTTC. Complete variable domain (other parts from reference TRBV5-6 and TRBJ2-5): DAGVTQSPTHLIKTRGQQVTLRCSPKSGHDTVSWYQQALGQGPQFIFQYYEEEERQRGNFPDRFSGHQFPNYSSELNVNALLLGDSALYLCASSLEGTQETQYFGPGTRLLVL.

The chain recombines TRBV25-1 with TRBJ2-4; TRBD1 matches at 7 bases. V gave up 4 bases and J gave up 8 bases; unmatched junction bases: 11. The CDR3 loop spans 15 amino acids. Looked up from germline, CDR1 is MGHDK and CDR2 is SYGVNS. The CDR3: CASSGVRGQAYIQYF. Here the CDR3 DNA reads TGTGCCAGCAGTGGGGTACGAGGACAGGCATACATTCAGTACTTC.

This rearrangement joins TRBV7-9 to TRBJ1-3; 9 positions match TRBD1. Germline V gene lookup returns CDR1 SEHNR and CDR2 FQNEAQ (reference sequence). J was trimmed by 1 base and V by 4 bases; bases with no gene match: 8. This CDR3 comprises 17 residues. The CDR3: CASSYGGQGFSGNTIYF. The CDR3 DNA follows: TGTGCCAGCAGCTATGGGGGACAGGGTTTTTCTGGAAACACCATATATTTT.

As DNA, the CDR3 is TGCGCCAGCAGTGAGTCGAATTGGAAAGAGCAGTACTTC. Translation: CASSESNWKEQYF. The rearrangement uses TRBV10-1 and TRBJ2-7; D uncertain. The germline CDR1 and CDR2 sequences are WNHNN and SYGVQD (reference sequence). V was clipped by 0 bases and J by 7 bases, with 10 bases between them. This CDR3 region has 13 residues.

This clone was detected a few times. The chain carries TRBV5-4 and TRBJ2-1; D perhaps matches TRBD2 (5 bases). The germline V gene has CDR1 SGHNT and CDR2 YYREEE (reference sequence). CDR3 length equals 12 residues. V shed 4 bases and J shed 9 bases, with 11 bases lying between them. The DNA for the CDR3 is TGTGCCAGCAGCGAGGACTGGAGTGAGCAGTTCTTC. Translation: CASSEDWSEQFF.

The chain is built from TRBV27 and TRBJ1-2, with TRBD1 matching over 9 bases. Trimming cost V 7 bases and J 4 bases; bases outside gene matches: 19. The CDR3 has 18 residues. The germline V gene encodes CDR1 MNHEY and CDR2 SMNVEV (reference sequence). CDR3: CASILNRDRALTFYGYTF. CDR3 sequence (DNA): TGTGCCAGCATTCTTAACCGGGACAGGGCCCTAACCTTCTATGGCTACACCTTC.

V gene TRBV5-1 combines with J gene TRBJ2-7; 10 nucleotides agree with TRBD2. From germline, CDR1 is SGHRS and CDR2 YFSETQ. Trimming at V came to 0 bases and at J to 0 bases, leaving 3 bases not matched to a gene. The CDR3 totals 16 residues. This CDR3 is CASSLAGTSASYEQYF. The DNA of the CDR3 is TGCGCCAGCAGCTTGGCCGGGACTAGCGCCTCCTACGAGCAGTACTTC.

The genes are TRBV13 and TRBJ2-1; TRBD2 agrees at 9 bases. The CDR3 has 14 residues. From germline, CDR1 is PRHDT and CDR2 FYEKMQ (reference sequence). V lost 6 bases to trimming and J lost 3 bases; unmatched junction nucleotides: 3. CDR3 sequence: CASRLLAGYNEQFF. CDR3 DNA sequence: TGTGCCAGCAGACTACTAGCGGGCTACAATGAGCAGTTCTTC.

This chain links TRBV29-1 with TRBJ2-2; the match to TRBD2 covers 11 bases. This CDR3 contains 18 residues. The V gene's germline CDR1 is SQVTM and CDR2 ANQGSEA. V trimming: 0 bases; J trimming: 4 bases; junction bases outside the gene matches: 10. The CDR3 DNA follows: TGCAGCGTTGAAGATAATCAGGCTAGCGGGAGGTTCACCGGGGAGCTGTTTTTT. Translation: CSVEDNQASGRFTGELFF.

CDR3: CASSVDGYEQYF. CDR3 DNA: TGTGCCAGCAGCGTGGACGGGTACGAGCAGTACTTC. This chain connects TRBV7-2 to TRBJ2-7; D ambiguous. Germline V gene lookup returns CDR1 SGHTA and CDR2 FQGNSA. V lost 5 bases and J 4 bases, leaving 9 bases between the germline ends. The CDR3 has 12 residues. Filled out from reference TRBV7-2 and TRBJ2-7, the complete variable domain reads GAGVSQSPSNKVTEKGKDVELRCDPISGHTALYWYRQSLGQGLEFLIYFQGNSAPDKSGLPSDRFSAERTGGSVSTLTIQRTQQEDSAVYLCASSVDGYEQYFGPGTRLTVT.

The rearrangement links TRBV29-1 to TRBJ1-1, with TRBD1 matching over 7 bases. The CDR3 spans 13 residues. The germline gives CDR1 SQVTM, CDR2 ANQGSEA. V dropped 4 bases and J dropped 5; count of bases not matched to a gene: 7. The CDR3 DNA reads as TGCAGCGTTGCTGAGGGGGCCGGAACTGAAGCTTTCTTT. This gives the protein CSVAEGAGTEAFF. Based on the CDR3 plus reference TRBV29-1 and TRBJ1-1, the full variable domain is SAVISQKPSRDICQRGTSLTIQCQVDSQVTMMFWYRQQPGQSLTLIATANQGSEATYESGFVIDKFPISRPNLTFSTLTVSNMSPEDSSIYLCSVAEGAGTEAFFGQGTRLTVV.

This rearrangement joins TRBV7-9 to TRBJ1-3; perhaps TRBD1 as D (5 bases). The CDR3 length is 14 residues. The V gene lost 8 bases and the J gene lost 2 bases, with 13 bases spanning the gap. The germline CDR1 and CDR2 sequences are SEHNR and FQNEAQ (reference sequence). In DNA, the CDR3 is TGTGCCAGCGCTGTCCGGGGGGCTGGAAACACCATATATTTT. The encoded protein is CASAVRGAGNTIYF.

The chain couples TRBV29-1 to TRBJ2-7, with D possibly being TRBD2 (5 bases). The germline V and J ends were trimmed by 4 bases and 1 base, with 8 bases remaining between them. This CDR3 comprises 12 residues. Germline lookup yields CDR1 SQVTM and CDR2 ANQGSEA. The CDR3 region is CSVGTDSYEQYF. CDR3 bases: TGCAGCGTTGGGACTGATTCCTACGAGCAGTACTTC.

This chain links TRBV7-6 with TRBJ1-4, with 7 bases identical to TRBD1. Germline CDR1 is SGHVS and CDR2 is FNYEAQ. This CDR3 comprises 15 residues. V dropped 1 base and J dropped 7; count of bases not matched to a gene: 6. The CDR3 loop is CASSLEGARGEKLFF. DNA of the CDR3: TGTGCCAGCAGCTTAGAGGGGGCGCGAGGTGAAAAACTGTTTTTT. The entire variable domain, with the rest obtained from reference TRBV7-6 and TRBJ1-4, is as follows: GAGVSQSPRYKVTKRGQDVALRCDPISGHVSLYWYRQALGQGPEFLTYFNYEAQQDKSGLPNDRFSAERPEGSISTLTIQRTEQRDSAMYRCASSLEGARGEKLFFGSGTQLSVL.

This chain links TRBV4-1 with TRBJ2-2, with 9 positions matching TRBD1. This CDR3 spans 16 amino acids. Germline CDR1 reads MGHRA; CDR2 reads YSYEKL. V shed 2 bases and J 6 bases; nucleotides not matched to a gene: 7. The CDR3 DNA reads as TGCGCCAGCAGCCAATGGACAGGGGCCGAGGCCGGGGAGCTGTTTTTT. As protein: CASSQWTGAEAGELFF.

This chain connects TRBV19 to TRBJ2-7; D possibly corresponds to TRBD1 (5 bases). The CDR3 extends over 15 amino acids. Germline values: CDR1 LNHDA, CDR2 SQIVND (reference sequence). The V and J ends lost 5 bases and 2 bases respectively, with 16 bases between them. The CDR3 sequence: CASSLLGTGAYEQYF. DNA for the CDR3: TGTGCCAGTAGTCTACTGGGAACAGGTGCCTACGAGCAGTACTTC.

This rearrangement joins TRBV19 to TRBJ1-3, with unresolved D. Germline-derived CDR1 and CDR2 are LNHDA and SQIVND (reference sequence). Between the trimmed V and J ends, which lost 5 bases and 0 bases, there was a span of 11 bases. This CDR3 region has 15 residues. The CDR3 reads CASSGQVYSGNTIYF. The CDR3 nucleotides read TGTGCCAGTAGTGGGCAGGTCTACTCTGGAAACACCATATATTTT. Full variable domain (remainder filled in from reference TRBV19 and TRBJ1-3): DGGITQSPKYLFRKEGQNVTLSCEQNLNHDAMYWYRQDPGQGLRLIYYSQIVNDFQKGDIAEGYSVSREKKESFPLTVTSAQKNPTAFYLCASSGQVYSGNTIYFGEGSWLTVV.

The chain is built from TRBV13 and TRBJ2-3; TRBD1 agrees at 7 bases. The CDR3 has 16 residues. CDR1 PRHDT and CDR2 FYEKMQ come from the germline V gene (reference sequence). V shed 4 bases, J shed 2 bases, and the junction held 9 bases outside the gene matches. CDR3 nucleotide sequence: TGTGCCAGCAGCTCGTCTCCGGGACAGACCACAGATACGCAGTATTTT. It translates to CASSSSPGQTTDTQYF.

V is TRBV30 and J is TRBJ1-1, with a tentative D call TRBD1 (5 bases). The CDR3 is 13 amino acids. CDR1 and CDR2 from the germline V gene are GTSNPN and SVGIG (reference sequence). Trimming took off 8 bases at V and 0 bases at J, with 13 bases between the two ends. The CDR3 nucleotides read TGTGCCACCAAGGGGACCATGAACACTGAAGCTTTCTTT. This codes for CATKGTMNTEAFF.

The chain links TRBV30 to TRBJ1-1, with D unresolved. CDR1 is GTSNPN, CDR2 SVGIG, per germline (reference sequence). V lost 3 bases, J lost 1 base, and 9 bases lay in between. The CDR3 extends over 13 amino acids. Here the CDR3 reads CAWSRLPNTEAFF. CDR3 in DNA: TGTGCCTGGAGCAGGCTTCCGAACACTGAAGCTTTCTTT.